The rows below give T cell receptor beta chains drawn from one sample of a study of tumor and adjacent non-tumor tissue in lung cancer. TCRdb itself ran the multiplex PCR reads through MiXCR, one entry per CDR3 protein. The data contain around 210,000 distinct CDR3 sequences, about 76% of them singletons. Sequencing was carried out using lung tumor tissue. Receptors were obtained from a man in his 60s with non-small cell lung cancer. The CDR3 runs from the conserved cysteine through the conserved F or W. Fields, in order: clone size, J gene, V gene, D gene, CDR3 DNA, CDR3 protein. The D gene is left open where the match is weak. Part of the rows lack a size; the others show once, few, many or a class for expanded clones.

clone_size: few; j_call: TRBJ1-5; v_call: TRBV5-6; d_call: .; cdr3_nt: TGTGCCAGCAGCGCCCGAGGGTATAGCAATCAGCCCCAGCATTTT; cdr3_aa: CASSARGYSNQPQHF
clone_size: few; j_call: TRBJ2-2; v_call: TRBV7-3; d_call: .; cdr3_nt: TGTGCCAGCAGCCGCTTCCCTATCGGCGGGGAGCTGTTTTTT; cdr3_aa: CASSRFPIGGELFF
clone_size: few; j_call: TRBJ1-1; v_call: TRBV30; d_call: .; cdr3_nt: TGTGCCTGGACTACTATGGTGAACACTGAAGCTTTCTTT; cdr3_aa: CAWTTMVNTEAFF
clone_size: .; j_call: TRBJ2-7; v_call: TRBV11-2; d_call: TRBD1; cdr3_nt: TGTGCCAGCAGCGTCGGGACAGGGGACGACGTGCAGTACTTC; cdr3_aa: CASSVGTGDDVQYF
clone_size: many; j_call: TRBJ2-7; v_call: TRBV20-1; d_call: TRBD1; cdr3_nt: TGCAGTGCTCTTGCGACAGGGGACAACGAGCAGTACTTC; cdr3_aa: CSALATGDNEQYF
clone_size: .; j_call: TRBJ2-3; v_call: TRBV11-2; d_call: .; cdr3_nt: TGTGCCAGCAGCTTATTGGGGGGGCGCGGGGGCAATGAGACAGATACGCAGTATTTT; cdr3_aa: CASSLLGGRGGNETDTQYF
clone_size: once; j_call: TRBJ2-3; v_call: TRBV6-5; d_call: TRBD1; cdr3_nt: TGTGCCAGCAGCTTACAGGGGAATCAGTCCCAGTATTTT; cdr3_aa: CASSLQGNQSQYF
clone_size: .; j_call: TRBJ1-5; v_call: TRBV12-5; d_call: TRBD1; cdr3_nt: TGTGATAGTGCTGACAGGGGTATAAGCAATCAGCCCCAGCATTTT; cdr3_aa: CDSADRGISNQPQHF
clone_size: once; j_call: TRBJ2-7; v_call: TRBV20-1; d_call: .; cdr3_nt: TGCAGTGCTAGAGGTTCCGACAGGTCCTCCTACGATCAGTACTTC; cdr3_aa: CSARGSDRSSYDQYF
clone_size: many; j_call: TRBJ1-2; v_call: TRBV12-3/TRBV12-4; d_call: .; cdr3_nt: TGTGCCAGCAGTTTCGGACCCAGCCCCTACTACACCTTC; cdr3_aa: CASSFGPSPYYTF
clone_size: once; j_call: TRBJ2-6; v_call: TRBV11-2; d_call: .; cdr3_nt: TGTCTCAGCAGTCCTATCTCTGGGACCAACGTCCTGGCTTTC; cdr3_aa: CLSSPISGTNVLAF
clone_size: .; j_call: TRBJ1-5; v_call: TRBV6-5; d_call: .; cdr3_nt: TGCGCCAGCAATTACAGTGGTCAGGGTAGTCAGCCCCAGCATTTT; cdr3_aa: CASNYSGQGSQPQHF
clone_size: .; j_call: TRBJ1-6; v_call: TRBV5-1; d_call: .; cdr3_nt: TGCGCCAGCAGCTTATGCAGGGGAAATTCACCCCTCCACTTT; cdr3_aa: CASSLCRGNSPLHF
clone_size: .; j_call: TRBJ2-7; v_call: TRBV6-1; d_call: TRBD1; cdr3_nt: TGTGGCAGTGCCGGACAGGGGAGGGTGATCGAACATCGGCAGTACTTC; cdr3_aa: CGSAGQGRVIEHRQYF
clone_size: .; j_call: TRBJ2-1; v_call: TRBV12-3/TRBV12-4; d_call: .; cdr3_nt: TGTGCCAGCTGCCAACCGGGACCCTTGGGTGAGCAGTTCTTC; cdr3_aa: CASCQPGPLGEQFF